What follows is one T cell receptor (beta chain) and its context. Germline CDR1 LNHDA, CDR2 SQIVND (reference sequence). The CDR3 consists of 13 residues. With 10 bases removed from V and 4 bases from J, the gap between germline ends came to 14 bases. The data were obtained in a study of OX40 agonist ivuxolimab in advanced cancers. This table comes from immunoSEQ multiplex PCR, and its TCRdb copy is limited to in-frame clones, with some not included. The sample yields tens of thousands of clones, 75% to 90% seen once. The sequence derives from an adult with an advanced solid tumor such as melanoma, head and neck, liver or kidney cancer. The chain employs TRBV19 and TRBJ1-3, with D possibly matching TRBD1 (5 bases). The input for sequencing was CD4+ or CD8+ T cells sorted from blood, taken in a trial of the OX40 agonist ivuxolimab. Here the CDR3 DNA reads TGTGCCACCTCAGGGAATTCCGGAAACACCATATATTTT. It specifies CATSGNSGNTIYF. The full variable domain, rest sourced from reference TRBV19 and TRBJ1-3, is DGGITQSPKYLFRKEGQNVTLSCEQNLNHDAMYWYRQDPGQGLRLIYYSQIVNDFQKGDIAEGYSVSREKKESFPLTVTSAQKNPTAFYLCATSGNSGNTIYFGEGSWLTVV.